Reported below is one T cell receptor (beta chain). The antigen is unknown. The CDR3 sequence is 13 residues long. CDR1 is SSHAT and CDR2 is FNYEAQ in the germline V gene (reference sequence). V dropped 7 bases and J dropped 4 bases, with 10 bases sitting between them. The data were taken from a study of T cells in localized non-small cell lung cancer. Study results and limitations: T cell clonality was highest in uninvolved adjacent lung, above tumor. Of the top 100 tumor clones, median roughly 60 were in adjacent lung, 25 to 35 among its top 100. Heterogeneity is still possible, as just one tumor region was sequenced. Longer overall survival was linked to higher blood T cell density.

Profiled with immunoSEQ multiplex PCR; TCRdb holds only in-frame clones, not every one. Of about 43,000 clones detected, 75% to 95% appear once; the ten largest clones hold more than 9%. The source was PBMCs, collected before any cancer treatment. This receptor was taken from a woman aged 35 to 70 with stage II lung adenocarcinoma. The chain combines TRBV7-7 with TRBJ2-2, with D possibly matching TRBD2 (5 bases). For the CDR3, the DNA is TGTGCCAGCACGGTTGGGAGCACCGGGGAGCTGTTTTTT. Translated: CASTVGSTGELFF.